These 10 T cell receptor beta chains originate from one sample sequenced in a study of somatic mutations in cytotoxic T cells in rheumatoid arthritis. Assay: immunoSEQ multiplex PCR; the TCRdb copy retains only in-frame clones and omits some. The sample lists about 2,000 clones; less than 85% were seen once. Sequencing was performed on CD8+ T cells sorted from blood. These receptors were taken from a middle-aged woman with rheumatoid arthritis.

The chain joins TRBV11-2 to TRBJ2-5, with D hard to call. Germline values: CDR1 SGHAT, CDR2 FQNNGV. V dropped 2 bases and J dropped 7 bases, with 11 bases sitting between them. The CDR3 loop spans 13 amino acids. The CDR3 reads CASSLTTPGTQYF. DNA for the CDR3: TGTGCCAGCAGCTTAACCACCCCCGGGACCCAGTACTTC.

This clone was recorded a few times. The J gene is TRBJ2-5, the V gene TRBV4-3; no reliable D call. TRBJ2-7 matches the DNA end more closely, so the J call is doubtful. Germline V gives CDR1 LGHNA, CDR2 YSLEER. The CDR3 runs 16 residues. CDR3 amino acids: CASSQELERGYYEQYF. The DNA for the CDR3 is TGCGCCAGCAGCCAAGAACTCGAAAGAGGATACTACGAGCAGTACTTC.

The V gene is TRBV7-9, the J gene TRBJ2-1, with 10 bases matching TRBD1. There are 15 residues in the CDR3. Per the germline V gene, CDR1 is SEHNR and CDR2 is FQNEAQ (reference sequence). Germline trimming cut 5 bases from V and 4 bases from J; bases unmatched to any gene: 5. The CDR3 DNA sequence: TGTGCCAGCAGCACCGGGACAGGGGATTACAATGAGCAGTTCTTC. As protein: CASSTGTGDYNEQFF.

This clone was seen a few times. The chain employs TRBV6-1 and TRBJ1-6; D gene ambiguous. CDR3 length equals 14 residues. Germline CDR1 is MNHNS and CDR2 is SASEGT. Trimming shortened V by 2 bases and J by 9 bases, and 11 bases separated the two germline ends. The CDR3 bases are TGTGCCAGCAGTGAAAGCCAGGCCCCTTCACCCCTCCACTTT. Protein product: CASSESQAPSPLHF.

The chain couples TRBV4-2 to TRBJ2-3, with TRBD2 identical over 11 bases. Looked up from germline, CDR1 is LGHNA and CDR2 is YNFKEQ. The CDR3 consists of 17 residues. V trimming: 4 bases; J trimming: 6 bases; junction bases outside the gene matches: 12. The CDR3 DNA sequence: TGTGCCAGCAGCCCACCTAGCGGGGGGCGCCAATTGGATACGCAGTATTTT. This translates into CASSPPSGGRQLDTQYF.

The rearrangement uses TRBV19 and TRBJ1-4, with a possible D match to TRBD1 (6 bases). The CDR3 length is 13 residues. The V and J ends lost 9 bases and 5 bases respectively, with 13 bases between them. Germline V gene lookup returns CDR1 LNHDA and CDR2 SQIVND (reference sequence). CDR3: CASQDRLNEKLFF. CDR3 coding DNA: TGTGCCAGCCAGGACAGACTAAATGAAAAACTGTTTTTT.

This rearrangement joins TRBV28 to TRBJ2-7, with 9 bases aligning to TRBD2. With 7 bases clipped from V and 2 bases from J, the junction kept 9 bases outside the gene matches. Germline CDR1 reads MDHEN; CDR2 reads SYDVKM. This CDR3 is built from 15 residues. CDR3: CASNKLASGTYEQYF. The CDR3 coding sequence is TGTGCCAGCAATAAGCTGGCTAGCGGGACCTACGAGCAGTACTTC. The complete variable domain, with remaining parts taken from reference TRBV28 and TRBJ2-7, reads DVKVTQSSRYLVKRTGEKVFLECVQDMDHENMFWYRQDPGLGLRLIYFSYDVKMKEKGDIPEGYSVSREKKERFSLILESASTNQTSMYLCASNKLASGTYEQYFGPGTRLTVT.

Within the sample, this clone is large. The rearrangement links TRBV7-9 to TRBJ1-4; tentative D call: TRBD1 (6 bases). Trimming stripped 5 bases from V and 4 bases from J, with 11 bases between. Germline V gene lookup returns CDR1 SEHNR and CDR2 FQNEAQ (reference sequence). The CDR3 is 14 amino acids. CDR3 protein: CASSRDRYNEKLFF. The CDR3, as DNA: TGTGCCAGCAGCCGCGACAGGTATAATGAAAAACTGTTTTTT.

The CDR3: CASSSGTSGLNEQFF. CDR3 sequence (DNA): TGTGCCAGCAGCTCAGGGACTAGCGGACTCAATGAGCAGTTCTTC. The chain has TRBV11-2 and TRBJ2-1; TRBD2 agrees at 11 bases. Germline V CDR1 and CDR2: SGHAT, FQNNGV. This CDR3 contains 15 residues. V gave up 4 bases and J gave up 6 bases; unmatched junction bases: 5.

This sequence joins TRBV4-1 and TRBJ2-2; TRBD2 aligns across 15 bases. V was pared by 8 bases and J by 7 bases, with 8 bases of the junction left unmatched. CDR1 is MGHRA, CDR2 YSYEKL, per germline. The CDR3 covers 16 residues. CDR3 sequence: CASGGLAGGRSGELFF. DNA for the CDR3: TGCGCCAGCGGGGGACTAGCGGGGGGCCGAAGCGGGGAGCTGTTTTTT.